The rows below give T cell receptor beta chains drawn from one sample of a study of beta chain features in type 1 diabetes. The assay was immunoSEQ multiplex PCR, and TCRdb's table has in-frame clones only and misses some. The table records fewer than 250,000 clones, 68% of them present only once. The sample was naive CD4+ T cells from blood. Every receptor here comes from a man aged 30 to 39 in good health. The CDR3 runs from the conserved cysteine through the conserved F or W. D genes are given only for firm matches. Clone size appears in some rows only: once, few, many, or a class for an expanded clone.

cdr3_nt cdr3_aa clone_size v_call d_call j_call
TGTGCCAGTAATCCGGGAGGGACCTCTGGGGCCAACGTCCTGACTTTC CASNPGGTSGANVLTF - TRBV19 TRBD2 TRBJ2-6
TGTGCCAGCAGTTTAGTACAGGGGTTCGAGCAGTACTTC CASSLVQGFEQYF once TRBV27 TRBD1 TRBJ2-7
TGTGCCAGCAGCGTCTCAACAGGAGTCCCTTCGGGCTACACCTTC CASSVSTGVPSGYTF - TRBV9 - TRBJ1-2
TGTGCCAGCAGCCGGGAGTGGGACAGGGGCAATGAGCAGTTCTTC CASSREWDRGNEQFF - TRBV5-4 TRBD1 TRBJ2-1
TGTGCCCGGACGGGACACCTGAACACTGAAGCTTTCTTT CARTGHLNTEAFF once TRBV30 - TRBJ1-1
TGTGCCTGGAGTCCAGATAACTATGGCTACACCTTC CAWSPDNYGYTF - TRBV30 - TRBJ1-2
TGCAGCGTTGAAGGACTAGCGAGCTACAATGAGCAGTTCTTC CSVEGLASYNEQFF few TRBV29-1 TRBD2 TRBJ2-1
TGCGCCAGCAGGGTGACTAGCGGGAATGAGCAGTTCTTC CASRVTSGNEQFF - TRBV5-1 TRBD2 TRBJ2-1
TGTGCCAGCAGTGAAAGAGAGAAAAGCTCCTACGAGCAGTACTTC CASSEREKSSYEQYF - TRBV2 - TRBJ2-7
TGCAGTGCCCCTCATCGCTCCGAGCAGTACTTC CSAPHRSEQYF - TRBV20-1 - TRBJ2-7
TGCAGCTTTCTCGGACAGGCAACCCGGGGTGGGACCCAGTACTTC CSFLGQATRGGTQYF - TRBV29-1 TRBD1 TRBJ2-5
TGTGCCAGCAGCCAAGACAGAACTAGCGGCACAGATACGCAGTATTTT CASSQDRTSGTDTQYF - TRBV4-2 TRBD2 TRBJ2-3
TGCGCCAGCAGCCAAGGACAGCCGAATCAGCCCCAGCATTTT CASSQGQPNQPQHF - TRBV4-3 - TRBJ1-5